The 24 T cell receptor beta chains below come from one sample, sequenced in a study of persistence of HIV-infected CD4 T cells. No antigen has been identified for these receptors. Cells were stimulated with CMV-infected fibroblast lysates at 8 to 10 ug/mL. CD40L/CD69 double-negative CD45RO-high memory CD4+ T cells were collected. The libraries were made with immunoSEQ version 4 in survey mode. Repertoires were generated with immunoSEQ multiplex PCR, while TCRdb's copy carries only in-frame clones and drops some. The data contain roughly 35,000 clones, less than 90% of them seen just once; the ten biggest clones take up roughly 1.5%. Sequenced here: CD4+ T cells sorted from PBMCs after approximately 20-hour stimulation, sampled from a patient who received antiretroviral therapy. The receptors stem from an adult man with HIV who was CMV-seropositive.

This clone was picked up one time. The chain recombines TRBV29-1 with TRBJ2-3, with 7 bases fitting TRBD1. CDR3 length: 16 amino acids. V dropped 1 base and J dropped 1; count of bases not matched to a gene: 8. Germline V gives CDR1 SQVTM, CDR2 ANQGSEA. The CDR3 is CSVEVFRTGGTDTQYF. The CDR3 nucleotides are TGCAGCGTTGAAGTCTTTAGGACAGGAGGCACAGATACGCAGTATTTT.

The genes are TRBV19 and TRBJ2-3, with TRBD2 matching 14 bases. V lost 5 bases and J lost 0; bases outside the gene matches: 1. Germline-derived CDR1 and CDR2 are LNHDA and SQIVND (reference sequence). The CDR3 is 16 residues long. CDR3 DNA: TGTGCCAGTAGTCGGACTAGCGGGGGGAGCACAGATACGCAGTATTTT. It yields the protein CASSRTSGGSTDTQYF.

This rearrangement joins TRBV19 to TRBJ1-5, with D uncertain. V was pared by 2 bases and J by 4 bases, with 6 bases between. The CDR3 runs 13 residues. The germline CDR1 and CDR2 sequences are LNHDA and SQIVND (reference sequence). CDR3 nucleotide sequence: TGTGCCAGTAGTATAACTTGGAATCAGCCCCAGCATTTT. Protein sequence: CASSITWNQPQHF.

V is TRBV15 and J is TRBJ2-7; 11 bases fit TRBD1. The J segment lost 4 bases and the V segment lost 1 base, leaving 3 bases of the junction unmatched. CDR1 is LNHNV, CDR2 YYDKDF, per germline (reference sequence). The CDR3 contains 15 residues. CDR3 protein: CATSRAGTGGYEQYF. As DNA, the CDR3 is TGTGCCACCAGCAGAGCCGGGACAGGGGGATACGAGCAGTACTTC.

The J gene is TRBJ1-2, the V gene TRBV9, with D possibly matching TRBD1 (5 bases). Germline V CDR1 and CDR2: SGDLS, YYNGEE. CDR3 length: 15 residues. The V and J ends lost 4 bases and 4 bases respectively, with 17 bases between them. CDR3 DNA sequence: TGTGCCAGCAGCTTCATTGACAGTCCTACCTATGGCTACACCTTC. This sequence encodes CASSFIDSPTYGYTF.

A few counts support this clone. The J gene is TRBJ1-5, the V gene TRBV10-1; D is perhaps TRBD1 (5 bases). The ends were cut back, 10 bases at V and 2 bases at J, with 18 bases in the middle. This CDR3 region has 15 residues. Germline lookup yields CDR1 WNHNN and CDR2 SYGVQD (reference sequence). The CDR3 protein is CATRAGGWCNQPQHF. CDR3 nucleotides: TGCGCCACCAGGGCGGGGGGATGGTGCAATCAGCCCCAGCATTTT.

The rearrangement links TRBV5-1 to TRBJ2-7; D not certain. This CDR3 contains 15 residues. Germline CDR1 is SGHRS and CDR2 is YFSETQ. The ends were cut back, 0 bases at V and 2 bases at J, with 12 bases in the middle. CDR3 sequence: CASSLEAGSAYEQYF. The CDR3 bases are TGCGCCAGCAGCTTGGAGGCAGGCTCAGCCTACGAGCAGTACTTC.

The rearrangement joins TRBV28 to TRBJ1-5; D possibly corresponds to TRBD1 (5 bases). The CDR3 totals 14 residues. Trimming took off 7 bases at V and 3 bases at J, with 13 bases between the two ends. CDR1 MDHEN and CDR2 SYDVKM come from the germline V gene. CDR3 nucleotide sequence: TGTGCCAGCATCCAGGGCGCAGCCAATCAGCCCCAGCATTTT. Translated, it gives CASIQGAANQPQHF.

DNA of the CDR3: TGCGCCAGCAGCTTCGACAGGAAATACGAGCAGTACTTC. Translating gives CASSFDRKYEQYF. The chain couples TRBV5-1 to TRBJ2-7; possibly TRBD1 for D (6 bases). Germline CDR1 and CDR2: SGHRS and YFSETQ. There are 13 residues in the CDR3. Trimming left V 2 bases short and J 4 bases short, with 10 bases between.

The V call is TRBV7-3, the J call TRBJ1-1; the D gene is possibly TRBD1 (6 bases). Germline V CDR1 and CDR2: SGHTA, FQGTGA. With 5 bases removed from V and 5 bases from J, the gap between germline ends came to 18 bases. The length of the CDR3 is 15 residues. The CDR3 reads CASSPTGQGRTEAFF. The DNA for the CDR3 is TGTGCCAGCAGCCCTACGGGACAAGGGAGGACTGAAGCTTTCTTT.

This rearrangement joins TRBV4-2 to TRBJ2-7, with 8 bases fitting TRBD1. The CDR3 sequence is 15 residues long. The germline V gene encodes CDR1 LGHNA and CDR2 YNFKEQ. J gave up 3 bases and V 0 bases, and 4 bases lay outside the gene matches. The CDR3 DNA reads as TGTGCCAGCAGCCAAGAAGGACAGGGAGGCTACGAGCAGTACTTC. As protein: CASSQEGQGGYEQYF.

The V gene is TRBV6-1, the J gene TRBJ1-5; D not certain. The ends were cut back, 2 bases at V and 5 bases at J, with 16 bases in the middle. The CDR3 length is 16 residues. Per germline, CDR1 MNHNS and CDR2 SASEGT. The CDR3 reads CASSEIWASADQPQHF. In DNA form, the CDR3 reads TGTGCCAGCAGTGAAATTTGGGCAAGCGCCGATCAGCCCCAGCATTTT.

In this sample, this clone turned up once. The chain combines TRBV25-1 with TRBJ2-1, with D perhaps being TRBD1 or TRBD2 (5 bases each). Germline CDR1 reads MGHDK; CDR2 reads SYGVNS. V shed 5 bases and J shed 7 bases, with 21 bases lying between them. The CDR3 consists of 16 residues. CDR3 in DNA: TGTGCCAGCAGTTCTGGGACGGCCCTTTCTGTGAATGAGCAGTTCTTC. Protein: CASSSGTALSVNEQFF.

Comments on this clone: The junction shows a germline mismatch at one end, possibly a read error. The rearrangement uses TRBV27 and TRBJ2-1; no reliable D call. This CDR3 region has 15 residues. Germline V gene sequence: CDR1 MNHEY, CDR2 SMNVEV (reference sequence). As DNA, the CDR3 is TGTGCCAACAGTTTAATGTATGAGCGCGGCAATGAGCAGTTCTTC. This encodes CANSLMYERGNEQFF.

In its sample, this clone is medium-sized. The CDR3: CASSATGQGVGEQFF. CDR3 nucleotides: TGCGCCAGCAGCGCCACGGGACAGGGGGTGGGTGAGCAGTTCTTC. The V gene is TRBV5-1, the J gene TRBJ2-1, with TRBD1 matching 11 bases. V gave up 4 bases and J gave up 9 bases; unmatched junction bases: 9. Germline V lookup: CDR1 SGHRS, CDR2 YFSETQ. The CDR3 runs to 15 residues.

The chain combines TRBV2 with TRBJ1-2, with D possibly TRBD1 on 5 matching bases. The CDR3 contains 16 residues. The germline gives CDR1 SNHLY, CDR2 FYNNEI. V was clipped by 0 bases and J by 0 bases, with 11 bases between them. CDR3 region: CASSEARQYSNYGYTF. In DNA, the CDR3 is TGTGCCAGCAGTGAAGCGAGACAGTACTCTAACTATGGCTACACCTTC.

This clone was counted once. The chain uses TRBV21-1 and TRBJ1-3. TRBV21-1 is designated a pseudogene. This CDR3 is 14 amino acids long. This CDR3 reads CASPRGYLGNTIYF. The CDR3 bases are TGTGCCAGCCCCCGGGGGTACCTAGGAAACACCATATATTTT.

By share, this clone ranks as medium-sized. The V call is TRBV27, the J call TRBJ1-2; 7 bases map to TRBD1. V lost 11 bases and J lost 4; bases outside the gene matches: 7. The CDR3 has 12 residues. Germline CDR1 is MNHEY and CDR2 is SMNVEV (reference sequence). Here the CDR3 reads CASRDSPYGYTF. CDR3 in DNA: TGTGCCTCCCGGGACAGCCCCTATGGCTACACCTTC.

The rearrangement links TRBV28 to TRBJ1-5; 7 bases are a match to TRBD1. After removal of 7 bases from V and 2 bases from J, the junction contained 5 bases not matched to a gene. Germline assignment: CDR1 MDHEN and CDR2 SYDVKM. The CDR3 runs 14 residues. CDR3: CASTPGGRNQPQHF. The DNA of the CDR3 is TGTGCCAGCACCCCAGGGGGTCGCAATCAGCCCCAGCATTTT.

The chain has TRBV29-1 and TRBJ2-3; D perhaps matches TRBD1 (6 bases). Trimming stripped 7 bases from V and 4 bases from J, with 15 bases between. Germline CDR1 and CDR2: SQVTM and ANQGSEA. The CDR3 is made up of 13 amino acids. For the CDR3, the DNA is TGCAGCGGTATACAGGGTTATGCAGATACGCAGTATTTT. Protein product: CSGIQGYADTQYF.

The gene calls are TRBV18 and TRBJ1-6, with D hard to call. The germline CDR1 and CDR2 sequences are KGHSH and LQKENI. Trimming shortened V by 3 bases and J by 9 bases, and 15 bases separated the two germline ends. This CDR3 spans 15 amino acids. CDR3 coding DNA: TGTGCCAGCTCACCGACCGGGTCCCTCGGTTCACCCCTCCACTTT. Protein product: CASSPTGSLGSPLHF.

This clone was seen once. This sequence joins TRBV7-9 and TRBJ1-1; 7 bases match TRBD1. The V segment lost 5 bases and the J segment 4 bases; nucleotides outside the gene matches: 10. The CDR3 runs to 15 residues. Germline CDR1 and CDR2: SEHNR and FQNEAQ (reference sequence). The CDR3 bases are TGTGCCAGCAGCCCTAGACAGGGCGAGAGCACTGAAGCTTTCTTT. This encodes CASSPRQGESTEAFF.

This rearrangement joins TRBV20-1 to TRBJ2-3; no clear D gene. This CDR3 spans 17 amino acids. V was pared by 3 bases and J by 0 bases, with 19 bases between. In germline, CDR1 is DFQATT, CDR2 SNEGSKA (reference sequence). This CDR3 reads CSASPLKGGSSTDTQYF. The CDR3 DNA follows: TGCAGTGCTAGTCCCCTTAAAGGTGGGTCTAGCACAGATACGCAGTATTTT.

With regard to this clone: This CDR3 is also generated by other DNA sequences in the sample. The chain recombines TRBV19 with TRBJ1-1, with no clear D. The CDR3 loop spans 13 amino acids. Deletions cut 5 bases from V and 1 base from J, with 8 bases between. Per germline, CDR1 LNHDA and CDR2 SQIVND (reference sequence). This chain's CDR3 is CASSVTANTEAFF. Here the CDR3 DNA reads TGTGCCAGTAGTGTAACAGCGAACACTGAAGCTTTCTTT. Full variable domain (rest looked up from reference TRBV19 and TRBJ1-1): DGGITQSPKYLFRKEGQNVTLSCEQNLNHDAMYWYRQDPGQGLRLIYYSQIVNDFQKGDIAEGYSVSREKKESFPLTVTSAQKNPTAFYLCASSVTANTEAFFGQGTRLTVV.